These 18 T cell receptor beta chains share one sample of origin, sequenced in a study of PD-L1 blockade in urothelial cancer. Assay used: immunoSEQ multiplex PCR; TCRdb lists only in-frame clones, some missing. The sample has tens of thousands of clones, roughly 91% seen once. The sample consisted of PBMCs, taken around atezolizumab (anti-PD-L1) treatment. The receptors stem from a man in his sixties with urothelial cancer.

The genes are TRBV4-3 and TRBJ2-5; 7 bases agree with TRBD2. CDR1 and CDR2 (germline): LGHNA, YSLEER. Trimming cost V 4 bases and J 1 base; bases outside gene matches: 6. This CDR3 has 15 amino acids. CDR3 nucleotides: TGCGCCAGCAGCCTCGGCGGGGGATCCCAAGAGACCCAGTACTTC. Protein: CASSLGGGSQETQYF.

The genes are TRBV28 and TRBJ2-1; 9 nucleotides agree with TRBD2. The CDR3 is made up of 15 amino acids. Germline CDR1 and CDR2: MDHEN and SYDVKM. J was trimmed by 4 bases and V by 2 bases; bases with no gene match: 3. CDR3 bases: TGTGCCAGCAGTTTAGGGCTAGCGGGGTACAATGAGCAGTTCTTC. Translating gives CASSLGLAGYNEQFF.

This clone showed up just once. CDR3 in DNA: TGTGCCAGCAGCTTGACAGGGCCGGCTTATAGCTACACCTTC. Amino acids: CASSLTGPAYSYTF. The rearrangement links TRBV5-6 to TRBJ1-2; a weak D match, TRBD1 (6 bases). The V end lost 1 base, the J end lost 9 bases, and 16 bases lay between the germline ends. This CDR3 contains 14 residues. Germline assignment: CDR1 SGHDT and CDR2 YYEEEE.

V gene TRBV27 combines with J gene TRBJ1-5; 7 bases match TRBD1. Germline V gene lookup returns CDR1 MNHEY and CDR2 SMNVEV (reference sequence). The CDR3 consists of 16 residues. Germline trimming cut 8 bases from V and 0 bases from J; bases unmatched to any gene: 10. The CDR3 protein is CASRSTGVGSNQPQHF. As DNA, the CDR3 is TGTGCCAGCCGTTCTACAGGGGTCGGTAGCAATCAGCCCCAGCATTTT.

This chain joins TRBV28 and TRBJ2-7; TRBD2 matches 7 bases. The V gene end was trimmed by 3 bases and the J gene end by 7 bases; junction bases not matched to a gene: 0. The CDR3 covers 11 residues. Germline V gene data show CDR1 as MDHEN and CDR2 as SYDVKM. CDR3 in amino acids: CASSLGGEQYF. CDR3 in DNA: TGTGCCAGCAGTTTGGGAGGGGAGCAGTACTTC.

A few counts support this clone. The CDR3 DNA sequence: TGTGCCAGCAGCTTAGGGACAGAACCGAATCAGCCCCAGCATTTT. This gives the protein CASSLGTEPNQPQHF. V usage is TRBV7-9 and J usage is TRBJ1-5; a possible D gene is TRBD1 (6 bases). The CDR3 runs to 15 residues. Deletions cut 1 base from V and 4 bases from J, with 11 bases between. The germline CDR1 and CDR2 sequences are SEHNR and FQNEAQ (reference sequence).

This chain joins TRBV6-5 and TRBJ2-3; a weak D match, TRBD2 (5 bases). This CDR3 region has 15 residues. Germline lookup yields CDR1 MNHEY and CDR2 SVGAGI. V was shortened by 4 bases and J by 4 bases, with 15 bases between the two germline ends. CDR3 sequence (DNA): TGTGCCAGCAGTTCTCGAGGGTCCGGGGCAGATACGCAGTATTTT. Translated: CASSSRGSGADTQYF.

This chain connects TRBV6-6 to TRBJ2-2, with TRBD1 matching 9 bases. Looked up from germline, CDR1 is MNHNY and CDR2 is SVGAGI (reference sequence). The V segment lost 0 bases and the J segment 4 bases; nucleotides outside the gene matches: 3. The CDR3 is 16 residues long. For the CDR3, the DNA is TGTGCCAGCAGTTACTCGGGACAGGGTTTCACCGGGGAGCTGTTTTTT. As protein: CASSYSGQGFTGELFF.

This chain links TRBV15 with TRBJ2-1; 9 bases map to TRBD1. Losses at the gene ends were 0 bases for V and 9 bases for J; bases not matched to a gene: 12. This CDR3 region has 17 residues. Per germline, CDR1 LNHNV and CDR2 YYDKDF (reference sequence). The CDR3 DNA reads TGTGCCACCAGCAGAGACGGACAGGGGATTCTCTGGGGTGAGCAGTTCTTC. Protein sequence: CATSRDGQGILWGEQFF.

This chain uses TRBV6-4 with TRBJ1-1; D remains unclear. Between the trimmed V and J ends, which lost 4 bases and 4 bases, there was a span of 10 bases. This CDR3 is 13 amino acids long. Germline V lookup: CDR1 MRHNA, CDR2 SNTAGT. CDR3 coding DNA: TGTGCCAGCAGTGCCGACGACTCCACTGAAGCTTTCTTT. Residues: CASSADDSTEAFF.

The chain couples TRBV15 to TRBJ2-3; a possible D gene is TRBD2 (5 bases). Germline values: CDR1 LNHNV, CDR2 YYDKDF (reference sequence). This CDR3 is built from 20 residues. The V gene lost 0 bases and the J gene lost 1 base, with 23 bases spanning the gap. The CDR3 sequence: CATSRDLSPSMVAGTDTQYF. CDR3 bases: TGTGCCACCAGCAGAGATCTGAGCCCTAGCATGGTCGCTGGCACAGATACGCAGTATTTT.

This chain connects TRBV28 to TRBJ1-1, with D unclear. CDR3 length equals 13 residues. V was pared by 2 bases and J by 1 base, with 5 bases between. Germline V gene data show CDR1 as MDHEN and CDR2 as SYDVKM. Here the CDR3 DNA reads TGTGCCAGCAGTTTAAATAGGAACACTGAAGCTTTCTTT. Encoded protein: CASSLNRNTEAFF.

The V and J genes are TRBV28 and TRBJ1-4; the match to TRBD1 covers 9 bases. The CDR3 is made up of 16 amino acids. Germline V gives CDR1 MDHEN, CDR2 SYDVKM. The V gene end was trimmed by 7 bases and the J gene end by 10 bases; junction bases not matched to a gene: 16. This CDR3 is CASTGGGGTGLGKLFF. CDR3 sequence (DNA): TGTGCCAGCACCGGAGGTGGCGGGACAGGGTTGGGAAAACTGTTTTTT. Using reference TRBV28 and TRBJ1-4 for the parts outside the CDR3, the full variable domain is DVKVTQSSRYLVKRTGEKVFLECVQDMDHENMFWYRQDPGLGLRLIYFSYDVKMKEKGDIPEGYSVSREKKERFSLILESASTNQTSMYLCASTGGGGTGLGKLFFGSGTQLSVL.

In its sample, this clone was seen a few times. V gene TRBV28 combines with J gene TRBJ2-2; 10 bases are a match to TRBD1. The V gene's germline CDR1 is MDHEN and CDR2 SYDVKM. Unmatched junction bases numbered 6, after V lost 5 bases and J lost 6 bases. The CDR3 has 15 residues. CDR3 in DNA: TGTGCCAGCAGTAGCGGGACAGGGGATGCCGGGGAGCTGTTTTTT. Its protein is CASSSGTGDAGELFF. Full variable domain (outside the CDR3, taken from reference TRBV28 and TRBJ2-2): DVKVTQSSRYLVKRTGEKVFLECVQDMDHENMFWYRQDPGLGLRLIYFSYDVKMKEKGDIPEGYSVSREKKERFSLILESASTNQTSMYLCASSSGTGDAGELFFGEGSRLTVL.

CDR3 bases: TGTGCCAGCAGCTTAACCGGGAGTCACACCGGGGAGCTGTTTTTT. This translates into CASSLTGSHTGELFF. The chain joins TRBV7-9 to TRBJ2-2; tentatively, D is TRBD2 (6 bases). Germline values: CDR1 SEHNR, CDR2 FQNEAQ (reference sequence). The length of the CDR3 is 15 residues. V was pared by 2 bases and J by 3 bases, with 10 bases between. The entire variable domain, with the rest obtained from reference TRBV7-9 and TRBJ2-2, is as follows: DTGVSQNPRHKITKRGQNVTFRCDPISEHNRLYWYRQTLGQGPEFLTYFQNEAQLEKSRLLSDRFSAERPKGSFSTLEIQRTEQGDSAMYLCASSLTGSHTGELFFGEGSRLTVL.

CDR3 DNA: TGCAGCGTTGAAGAATCTGCGGAGACCCAGTACTTC. It codes for CSVEESAETQYF. This chain links TRBV29-1 with TRBJ2-5; D is unresolved. The V end lost 0 bases, the J end lost 5 bases, and 7 bases lay between the germline ends. Germline loops: CDR1 SQVTM, CDR2 ANQGSEA. This CDR3 comprises 12 residues.

The V and J genes are TRBV20-1 and TRBJ2-3; D remains ambiguous. CDR1 DFQATT and CDR2 SNEGSKA come from the germline V gene (reference sequence). The V end was cut by 0 bases, the J end by 6 bases, with 4 bases between. This CDR3 is built from 11 residues. Here the CDR3 reads CSARERDTQYF. DNA for the CDR3: TGCAGTGCTAGAGAGAGGGATACGCAGTATTTT.

Only a few counts were recorded for this clone. The genes are TRBV4-3 and TRBJ2-3, with TRBD2 matching over 7 bases. Germline V CDR1 and CDR2: LGHNA, YSLEER. V was clipped by 0 bases and J by 6 bases; unmatched bases: 3. CDR3 length equals 14 residues. This CDR3 reads CASSQDHGGDTQYF. The CDR3 nucleotides read TGCGCCAGCAGCCAAGATCACGGGGGGGATACGCAGTATTTT.